Detailed here is one T cell receptor (beta chain). Here immunoSEQ multiplex PCR was the method, and the copy in TCRdb shows in-frame clones only, minus some. The sample has around 150,000 clones, roughly 91% seen once. CDR1 and CDR2 from the germline V gene are LNHNV and YYDKDF (reference sequence). The CDR3 has 13 amino acids. Between the trimmed V and J ends, which lost 3 bases and 6 bases, there was a span of 8 bases. This sample is part of a study of OX40 agonist ivuxolimab in advanced cancers. This receptor was obtained from an adult with an advanced solid tumor such as melanoma, head and neck, liver or kidney cancer. This chain links TRBV15 with TRBJ1-4; D not resolved. This specimen was CD4+ or CD8+ T cells sorted from blood, taken in a trial of the OX40 agonist ivuxolimab. The chain's CDR3 is CATSRAADEKLFF. The DNA of the CDR3 is TGTGCCACCAGCAGGGCAGCGGATGAAAAACTGTTTTTT. The variable domain in full, completed from reference TRBV15 and TRBJ1-4, reads DAMVIQNPRYQVTQFGKPVTLSCSQTLNHNVMYWYQQKSSQAPKLLFHYYDKDFNNEADTPDNFQSRRPNTSFCFLDIRSPGLGDTAMYLCATSRAADEKLFFGSGTQLSVL.